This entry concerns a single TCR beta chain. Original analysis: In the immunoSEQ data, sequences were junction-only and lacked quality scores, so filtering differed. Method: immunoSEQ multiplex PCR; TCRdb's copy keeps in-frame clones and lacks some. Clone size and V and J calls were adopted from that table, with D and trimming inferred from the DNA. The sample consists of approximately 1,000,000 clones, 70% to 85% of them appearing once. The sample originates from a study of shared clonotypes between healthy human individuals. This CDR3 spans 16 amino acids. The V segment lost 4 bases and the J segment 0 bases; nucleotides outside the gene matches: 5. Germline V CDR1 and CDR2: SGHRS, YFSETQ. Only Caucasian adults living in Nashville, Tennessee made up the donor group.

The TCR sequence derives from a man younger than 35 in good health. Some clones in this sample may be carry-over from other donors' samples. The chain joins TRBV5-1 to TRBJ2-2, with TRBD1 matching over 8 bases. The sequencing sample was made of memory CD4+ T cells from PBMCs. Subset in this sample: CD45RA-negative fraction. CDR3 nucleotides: TGCGCCAGCAGCCAGCGGACAGGGACGAACACCGGGGAGCTGTTTTTT. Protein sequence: CASSQRTGTNTGELFF.